A single T cell receptor (beta chain) is shown here with its context. TCR beta CDR3 sequences were amplified from RNA transcripts. An initial round of RT-PCR targeting the TCR CDR3 relied on the HTBI primer set. TCRdb recomputed calls from the multiplex PCR reads with MiXCR, one row per CDR3 protein. This sample has around 700,000 distinct CDR3 sequences, with 15% to 20% found just once. Germline V gene data show CDR1 as PRHDT and CDR2 as FYEKMQ (reference sequence). V lost 4 bases and J 7 bases, leaving 10 bases between the germline ends. CDR3 length equals 12 residues. This sample was taken from a study of T cells in Graves' hyperthyroidism and ophthalmopathy.

The sample comprised blood. This sequence joins TRBV13 and TRBJ1-2; D is ambiguous. The receptor comes from a woman aged 50 to 60 with Graves' hyperthyroidism that later progressed to Graves' ophthalmopathy. This chain's CDR3 is CASSWAEGGYTF. In nucleotides, the CDR3 is TGTGCCAGCAGCTGGGCCGAGGGTGGCTACACCTTC.